Sequencing of this TCR beta chain was carried out in a study of breast tumors, draining lymph nodes, adjacent tissues. Per germline, CDR1 DFQATT and CDR2 SNEGSKA (reference sequence). This CDR3 is built from 18 residues. V lost 3 bases, J lost 0 bases, and 13 bases stayed unmatched. The table lists this clonotype with many counts. Its antigen is undetermined. Breast cancer patients provided tissue from their axillary draining lymph nodes. Study outcomes and limitations: That most tumor T cells come from lymph nodes remained unproven. Tumors had less TCR diversity than lymph nodes, more than nontumor tissue.

TCRdb used MiXCR to reprocess the multiplex PCR reads, holding one entry per CDR3 protein. The sample shows around 290,000 distinct CDR3 sequences, more than 30% of them seen only once. The receptor was isolated from a female donor with breast cancer. Some clones in this sample may be carry-over from other donors' samples. Sequenced material: axillary lymph node tissue. The chain links TRBV20-1 to TRBJ2-2, with 7 bases aligning to TRBD2. The CDR3 bases are TGCAGTGCTAGCGGGACCGGTGGGACTACTACGAACACCGGGGAGCTGTTTTTT. This codes for CSASGTGGTTTNTGELFF.